This T cell receptor beta chain is from a study of control samples from healthy donors and cancer patients. Profiled with immunoSEQ multiplex PCR; TCRdb holds only in-frame clones, not every one. The sample includes 85,000 to 90,000 clones, approximately 88% of them seen just once. The germline V gene encodes CDR1 SGHTA and CDR2 FQGNSA. The length of the CDR3 is 15 residues. Losses at the gene ends were 1 base for V and 4 bases for J; bases not matched to a gene: 4. This TCR was sampled from a woman in her 50s with colorectal cancer. This chain links TRBV7-2 with TRBJ2-1, with TRBD1 identical over 7 bases. Sequencing was performed on PBMCs. Here the CDR3 DNA reads TGTGCCAGCAGCTTAGGGACAGGAGTATACAATGAGCAGTTCTTC. It yields the protein CASSLGTGVYNEQFF.